A selection of T cell receptor beta chains follows, all from one sample in a study of blood T cell repertoires in COVID-19. TCRdb's table, derived via immunoSEQ multiplex PCR, lists solely in-frame clones and lacks some. The sample records some 300,000 clones, over 75% being singletons. Specimen: PBMCs or T cells enriched from blood (not recorded which). The receptors come from a woman in her 30s who had recovered from COVID-19. The CDR3 runs from the conserved cysteine through the conserved F or W. The D gene is left open where the match is weak. Clone size, where shown, is once, few, many, or a class for clones that have expanded.

TRBJ2-1,TRBV12-3/TRBV12-4,few,NA,CASSNYNEQFF,TGTGCCAGCAGCAATTACAATGAGCAGTTCTTC
TRBJ1-2,TRBV6-5,once,TRBD1,CASRDRGYGYTF,TGTGCCAGCCGGGACAGGGGTTATGGCTACACCTTC
TRBJ2-3,TRBV7-2,NA,TRBD2,CASSRRGLAGGASTDTQYF,TGTGCCAGCAGCCGCCGGGGACTAGCGGGGGGGGCTAGCACAGATACGCAGTATTTT
TRBJ1-2,TRBV6-5,NA,TRBD1,CASRPGTGNYGYTF,TGTGCCAGCAGACCCGGGACAGGGAACTATGGCTACACCTTC
TRBJ1-3,TRBV10-3,NA,TRBD1,CAISKQGTGNTIYF,TGTGCCATCAGTAAACAGGGGACTGGAAACACCATATATTTT
TRBJ2-2,TRBV18,NA,NA,CASSKAGTLTNTGELFF,TGTGCCAGCTCGAAGGCCGGGACACTGACGAACACCGGGGAGCTGTTTTTT
TRBJ2-5,TRBV16,NA,TRBD2,CASSPWRGTQETQYF,TGTGCCAGCAGCCCCTGGCGGGGGACCCAAGAGACCCAGTACTTC
TRBJ2-7,TRBV7-9,once,TRBD1,CASSTRTGVEQYF,TGTGCCAGCAGCACACGAACAGGGGTCGAGCAGTACTTC
TRBJ2-5,TRBV27,few,NA,CASRPSWRGQETQYF,TGTGCCAGCAGACCCTCCTGGCGGGGACAAGAGACCCAGTACTTC
TRBJ2-2,TRBV24-1,many,TRBD2,CATAQAGENTGELFF,TGTGCCACCGCTCAAGCGGGGGAGAACACCGGGGAGCTGTTTTTT
TRBJ1-1,TRBV28,NA,TRBD1,CASTRDRVTEAFF,TGTGCCAGCACCAGGGACAGGGTTACTGAAGCTTTCTTT
TRBJ2-5,TRBV27,NA,TRBD2,CASSEPPGLAGEETQYF,TGTGCCAGCAGTGAACCTCCGGGACTAGCGGGGGAAGAGACCCAGTACTTC
TRBJ2-7,TRBV29-1,NA,NA,CSVAPGGISYEQYF,TGCAGCGTTGCTCCAGGGGGGATTTCCTACGAGCAGTACTTC
TRBJ2-1,TRBV28,NA,TRBD2,CASSFLAGGSYNEQFF,TGTGCCAGCAGTTTTCTGGCGGGGGGGTCCTACAATGAGCAGTTCTTC
TRBJ1-2,TRBV2,few,TRBD1,CASSDSQGAYYGYTF,TGTGCCAGCAGTGACTCTCAGGGGGCCTACTATGGCTACACCTTC
TRBJ2-3,TRBV29-1,NA,NA,CSVVEGVRADTQYF,TGCAGCGTTGTTGAAGGGGTTCGGGCAGATACGCAGTATTTT
TRBJ2-3,TRBV27,NA,NA,CASSLRSAGTDTQYF,TGTGCCAGCAGTTTGCGGTCGGCAGGGACAGATACGCAGTATTTT
TRBJ1-6,TRBV5-1,NA,NA,CASSLEGPRRQSNSPLHF,TGCGCCAGCAGCTTGGAGGGGCCCCGGCGACAGAGTAATTCACCCCTCCACTTT
TRBJ2-1,TRBV30,NA,NA,CATQTIGSSYNEQFF,TGTGCCACACAGACGATAGGAAGCTCCTACAATGAGCAGTTCTTC
TRBJ1-3,TRBV3-1/TRBV3-2,NA,NA,CASSQSGPPGNTIYF,TGTGCCAGCAGCCAGTCAGGGCCGCCTGGAAACACCATATATTTT
TRBJ1-5,TRBV28,NA,NA,CASTSDRPLRDQPQHF,TGTGCCAGCACTTCAGACAGGCCACTCAGGGACCAGCCCCAGCATTTT
TRBJ1-1,TRBV12-3/TRBV12-4,once,NA,CASCSGGFTEAFF,TGTGCCAGCTGCTCGGGGGGCTTCACTGAAGCTTTCTTT
TRBJ1-1,TRBV6-2/TRBV6-3,NA,NA,CASSPPRTGSTEAFF,TGTGCCAGCAGTCCACCCAGAACAGGGTCGACTGAAGCTTTCTTT
TRBJ1-2,TRBV29-1,NA,NA,CSVERETYGYTF,TGCAGCGTTGAAAGGGAGACCTATGGCTACACCTTC
TRBJ1-5,TRBV11-2,NA,NA,CASSLGPVGQPQHF,TGTGCCAGCAGCTTAGGTCCGGTTGGTCAGCCCCAGCATTTT
TRBJ1-2,TRBV24-1,NA,NA,CATSDPRGGSYGYTF,TGTGCCACCAGTGATCCCCGGGGGGGCTCCTATGGCTACACCTTC
TRBJ1-3,TRBV28,NA,NA,CASSLPGLGNTIYF,TGTGCCAGCAGTTTACCCGGGTTAGGAAACACCATATATTTT
TRBJ2-5,TRBV19,once,TRBD2,CASSLRTSGTQYF,TGTGCCAGTAGCCTGAGGACTAGCGGCACCCAGTACTTC
TRBJ2-2,TRBV29-1,NA,NA,CSVVQQGTGELFF,TGCAGCGTTGTCCAACAGGGCACCGGGGAGCTGTTTTTT
TRBJ1-3,TRBV15,NA,NA,CATSSPLGNTIYF,TGTGCCACCAGCAGCCCCCTAGGAAACACCATATATTTT
TRBJ1-1,TRBV7-8,once,NA,CASSPQRGTEAFF,TGTGCCAGCAGCCCCCAGCGAGGGACTGAAGCTTTCTTT
TRBJ1-2,TRBV7-8,once,TRBD1,CATRRDRVSRDYGYTF,TGTGCCACCCGTAGGGACAGGGTATCCCGGGACTATGGCTACACCTTC
TRBJ1-6,TRBV28,NA,NA,CASSLHRVNSPLHF,TGTGCCAGCAGTTTACACAGGGTTAATTCACCCCTCCACTTT
TRBJ1-5,TRBV6-6,NA,TRBD1,CASSYRDRLNQPQHF,TGTGCCAGCAGTTACCGGGACAGGCTCAATCAGCCCCAGCATTTT
TRBJ1-5,TRBV5-6,NA,NA,CASSLGQGILEPQHF,TGTGCCAGCAGCTTGGGGCAGGGGATTTTGGAGCCCCAGCATTTT
TRBJ2-7,TRBV2,NA,TRBD1,CASSATGDPYEQYF,TGTGCCAGCAGTGCTACAGGGGATCCCTACGAGCAGTACTTC
TRBJ1-1,TRBV19,NA,TRBD1,CASSPDRGAEAFF,TGTGCCAGTAGCCCCGACAGGGGAGCTGAAGCTTTCTTT
TRBJ1-4,TRBV7-9,NA,NA,CASSSASSGELFF,TGTGCCAGCAGCTCGGCAAGTAGTGGAGAACTGTTTTTT
TRBJ1-5,TRBV7-9,NA,TRBD1,CASSSVSDRGLNQPQHF,TGTGCCAGCAGCTCTGTGTCGGACAGGGGGCTCAATCAGCCCCAGCATTTT
TRBJ1-4,TRBV19,NA,NA,CASSISTATNEKLFF,TGTGCCAGTAGTATTTCCACTGCAACTAATGAAAAACTGTTTTTT
TRBJ2-3,TRBV6-5,NA,NA,CASSPLDLGTDTQYF,TGTGCCAGCAGCCCCCTTGACTTAGGCACAGATACGCAGTATTTT
TRBJ2-2,TRBV19,once,NA,CASSIERGTGELFF,TGTGCCAGTAGTATAGAAAGGGGGACCGGGGAGCTGTTTTTT
TRBJ2-2,TRBV11-2,NA,TRBD1,CASSFLRDRALEVFF,TGTGCCAGCAGCTTCCTCCGGGACAGGGCCCTCGAGGTGTTTTTT
TRBJ2-5,TRBV28,NA,TRBD1,CASNTGGRVETQYF,TGTGCCAGTAATACAGGGGGCCGTGTTGAGACCCAGTACTTC
TRBJ1-2,TRBV2,NA,NA,CASSPMSYGYTF,TGTGCCAGCAGCCCCATGAGCTATGGCTACACCTTC
TRBJ2-7,TRBV30,few,TRBD1,CAWSQTGVEQYF,TGTGCCTGGAGTCAGACAGGGGTAGAGCAGTACTTC
TRBJ1-1,TRBV7-6,NA,NA,CASSLGGLGTEAFF,TGTGCCAGCAGCTTAGGGGGGCTAGGCACTGAAGCTTTCTTT
TRBJ1-5,TRBV5-5,few,TRBD1,CASSPGQVPSNQPQHF,TGTGCCAGCAGCCCCGGACAGGTACCAAGCAATCAGCCCCAGCATTTT
TRBJ1-5,TRBV19,NA,TRBD1,CASRPPGQGAFHSNQPQHF,TGTGCCAGTAGGCCGCCAGGACAGGGGGCTTTTCATAGCAATCAGCCCCAGCATTTT